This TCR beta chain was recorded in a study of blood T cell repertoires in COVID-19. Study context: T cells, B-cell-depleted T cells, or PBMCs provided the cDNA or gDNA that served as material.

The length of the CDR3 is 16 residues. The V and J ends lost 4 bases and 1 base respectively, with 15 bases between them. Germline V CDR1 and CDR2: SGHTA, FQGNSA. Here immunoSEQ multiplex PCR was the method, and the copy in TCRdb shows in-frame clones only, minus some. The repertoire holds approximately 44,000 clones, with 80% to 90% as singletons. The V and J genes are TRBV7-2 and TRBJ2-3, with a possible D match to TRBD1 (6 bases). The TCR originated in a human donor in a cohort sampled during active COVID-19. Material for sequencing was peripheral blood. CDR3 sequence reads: CASSYSGTRGTDTQYF. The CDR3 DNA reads TGTGCCAGCAGCTACTCCGGGACAAGAGGCACAGATACGCAGTATTTT.